Only one count was recorded for the clone carrying this T cell receptor beta chain. The data belong to a study of lymphopenia after photon versus proton radiotherapy. The V end lost 5 bases, the J end lost 0 bases, and 18 bases lay between the germline ends. Germline CDR1 reads MNHEY; CDR2 reads SMNVEV (reference sequence). The CDR3 is 17 amino acids. The table came from immunoSEQ multiplex PCR; TCRdb's copy has only in-frame clones and leaves some out. The profile shows around 160,000 clones, about 88% of them singletons. The clonotype originates from a man between 50 and 59 years old with gastric cancer. The V and J genes are TRBV27 and TRBJ2-3; D perhaps matches TRBD2 (6 bases). The material was peripheral blood, obtained from a patient treated with photon-based radiotherapy. The CDR3 here is CASSINAPGLSTDTQYF. DNA of the CDR3: TGTGCCAGCAGTATCAACGCACCGGGACTCAGCACAGATACGCAGTATTTT.